This T cell receptor (beta chain) was sequenced for a study of T cells after yellow fever vaccination. Findings of the study overall: There was a small share of clonotypes that showed up in both the CD4 and CD8 compartments. Post-booster reappearance was seen for most primary-vaccination clones (around 97% CD4, around 88% CD8).

This CDR3 has 13 residues. V was pared by 4 bases and J by 1 base, with 10 bases between. Germline CDR1 is DFQATT and CDR2 is SNEGSKA (reference sequence). A process of 5'RACE template switching, which added a universal primer site and UMIs, was used to make TCR cDNA. TCRdb recomputed calls from the 5' RACE reads with MiXCR, one row per CDR3 protein. This table has around 600,000 distinct CDR3 sequences, approximately 13% appearing once. There are a few counts of this clonotype. Its target is unknown. V and J are TRBV20-1 and TRBJ1-1; D gene unclear. Source: PBMCs, taken on the day of the yellow fever booster vaccination. The receptor was derived from a man aged 25 to 40 who received the YFV17D yellow fever vaccine. The CDR3 here is CSAKDHKNTEAFF. CDR3 DNA sequence: TGCAGTGCTAAGGACCATAAGAACACTGAAGCTTTCTTT.